The 2 T cell receptor beta chains below all came from one sample that was sequenced in a study of blood T cell repertoires in COVID-19. Some clones are missing from TCRdb's copy, which holds only in-frame ones; the method was immunoSEQ multiplex PCR. The sample lists 93,000 or so clones, just over 85% occurring once. Sequencing was performed on peripheral blood. These receptor sequences come from a human donor in a cohort sampled during active COVID-19.

The rearrangement joins TRBV3-1 (or the pseudogene TRBV3-2) to TRBJ1-1, with unresolved D. There are 14 residues in the CDR3. CDR1 is LGHDT, CDR2 YNNKEL, per germline (reference sequence). Deletions cut 4 bases from V and 4 bases from J, with 13 bases between. The CDR3 bases are TGTGCCAGCAGCCTTTGGACGGGAACCACTGAAGCTTTCTTT. Protein sequence: CASSLWTGTTEAFF.

The gene calls are TRBV30 and TRBJ1-2, with D perhaps matching TRBD1 (5 bases). Germline V gene lookup returns CDR1 GTSNPN and CDR2 SVGIG (reference sequence). Trimming removed 3 bases at V and 6 bases at J, with 11 bases between. The CDR3 runs 12 residues. The CDR3 DNA sequence: TGTGCCTGGAGGGGAGGGGTCGATGGCTACACCTTC. Its protein is CAWRGGVDGYTF.